The sequence of this T cell receptor beta chain was determined in a study of T cell responses to AZD1222 COVID-19 vaccine. Germline V lookup: CDR1 LNHNV, CDR2 YYDKDF (reference sequence). With V trimmed by 0 bases and J by 7 bases, 7 bases remained unmatched. The CDR3 is 15 amino acids. Repertoires were generated with immunoSEQ multiplex PCR, while TCRdb's copy carries only in-frame clones and drops some. The profile shows some 130,000 clones, 80% to 90% of them singletons. This sequence joins TRBV15 and TRBJ1-2; TRBD1 matches 8 bases. This TCR was recovered from an adult in good health. Source: peripheral blood, taken on day 0 of AZD1222 vaccination. CDR3 DNA sequence: TGTGCCACCAGCAGAGATTTGGCAGGGGGCCTTGGCTACACCTTC. This encodes CATSRDLAGGLGYTF.